One and the same sample provided the 12 T cell receptor beta chains below, sequenced in a study of CD8+ T cells in alopecia areata. Described treatment: oral pan-JAK inhibitor, 5-10 mg twice daily. RNA was extracted and reverse transcribed into cDNA as the sequencing template. Clones were sequenced by immunoSEQ multiplex PCR, and TCRdb holds only the in-frame ones, with some missing. Here the sample spans about 74,000 clones, 29% being singletons. Source: CD8+ T cells sorted from blood, taken at week 4, from a patient treated with tofacitinib. Receptor source: a human donor with alopecia areata.

This clone turned up a few times. This chain links TRBV19 with TRBJ2-1; D remains ambiguous. The CDR3 sequence is 15 residues long. Trimming took off 3 bases at V and 5 bases at J, with 14 bases between the two ends. The germline gives CDR1 LNHDA, CDR2 SQIVND (reference sequence). The CDR3 here is CASSIDLRTNNEQFF. The CDR3 DNA reads as TGTGCCAGTAGTATCGATTTGCGGACGAACAATGAGCAGTTCTTC. Drawing the rest from reference TRBV19 and TRBJ2-1, the complete variable domain is DGGITQSPKYLFRKEGQNVTLSCEQNLNHDAMYWYRQDPGQGLRLIYYSQIVNDFQKGDIAEGYSVSREKKESFPLTVTSAQKNPTAFYLCASSIDLRTNNEQFFGPGTRLTVL.

The CDR3 sequence is CSVPKLAEYNEQFF. The CDR3 DNA is TGCAGCGTTCCGAAACTAGCGGAGTACAATGAGCAGTTCTTC. The V gene is TRBV29-1, the J gene TRBJ2-1; TRBD2 aligns across 8 bases. The germline V gene encodes CDR1 SQVTM and CDR2 ANQGSEA. The CDR3 totals 14 residues. The V segment lost 5 bases and the J segment 4 bases; nucleotides outside the gene matches: 7.

This clone has just a few counts. This sequence joins TRBV29-1 and TRBJ1-1, with no clear D. Trimming removed 3 bases at V and 6 bases at J, with 8 bases between. The CDR3 sequence is 11 residues long. Germline V gene lookup returns CDR1 SQVTM and CDR2 ANQGSEA. The CDR3 DNA sequence: TGCAGCGTTGATGGCGGGGCTGAAGCTTTCTTT. It codes for CSVDGGAEAFF.

This clone was observed a few times. CDR3 sequence: CASRSEPSVQETQYF. The CDR3 nucleotides are TGTGCCAGCAGGAGTGAACCCTCAGTACAAGAGACCCAGTACTTC. The V and J genes are TRBV6-1 and TRBJ2-5; D is unclear. The CDR3 runs 15 residues. Germline-derived CDR1 and CDR2 are MNHNS and SASEGT. Trimming took 6 bases from V and 2 from J, leaving 16 bases between them.

A few counts support this clone. This rearrangement joins TRBV29-1 to TRBJ2-7; TRBD1 matches 9 bases. Germline CDR1 is SQVTM and CDR2 is ANQGSEA. The CDR3 has 13 residues. V gave up 6 bases and J gave up 9 bases; unmatched junction bases: 12. CDR3 region: CSVNRDRDRRQYF. DNA of the CDR3: TGCAGCGTGAACCGGGACAGGGACCGACGGCAGTACTTC.

The V and J genes are TRBV29-1 and TRBJ2-7, with 12 positions matching TRBD1. In germline, CDR1 is SQVTM, CDR2 ANQGSEA. After removal of 6 bases from V and 6 bases from J, the junction contained 6 bases not matched to a gene. This CDR3 spans 13 amino acids. CDR3 coding DNA: TGCAGCGTCACGGGACAGGGGGCAGGCGAGCAGTACTTC. This sequence encodes CSVTGQGAGEQYF.

This chain joins TRBV7-9 and TRBJ2-5, with D perhaps matching TRBD1 (6 bases). The CDR3 consists of 17 residues. Trimming removed 2 bases from V and 4 bases from J, with 20 bases in between. CDR1 SEHNR and CDR2 FQNEAQ come from the germline V gene (reference sequence). The CDR3 DNA reads TGTGCCAGCAGCTTATCGGTGGTCGAGGGGGTGGGAGAGACCCAGTACTTC. Its protein product is CASSLSVVEGVGETQYF.

There are a few counts of this clone. This rearrangement joins TRBV6-1 to TRBJ2-2, with TRBD2 identical over 9 bases. CDR3 size: 15 residues. V shed 7 bases, J shed 7 bases, and the junction held 10 bases outside the gene matches. In germline, CDR1 is MNHNS, CDR2 SASEGT. The CDR3 nucleotides are TGTGCCAGCAACTTGAGGGCTAGCGGGAACGGGGAGCTGTTTTTT. Its translation: CASNLRASGNGELFF.

The rearrangement uses TRBV29-1 and TRBJ2-6; D not certain. Germline V lookup: CDR1 SQVTM, CDR2 ANQGSEA. Trimming took off 4 bases at V and 1 base at J, with 8 bases between the two ends. The CDR3 runs 14 residues. In DNA form, the CDR3 reads TGCAGCGTTGTAGGCCTATCTGGGGCCAACGTCCTGACTTTC. Its translation is CSVVGLSGANVLTF.

The sample holds a few counts of this clone. Other DNA sequences in this specimen translate into the identical CDR3. The chain carries TRBV29-1 and TRBJ2-7; TRBD1 might be the D (6 bases). The CDR3 is 13 residues long. The V and J ends lost 0 bases and 2 bases respectively, with 8 bases between them. Looked up from germline, CDR1 is SQVTM and CDR2 is ANQGSEA. In DNA, the CDR3 is TGCAGCGTTGAAGAGGGACAACCCTACGAGCAGTACTTC. It specifies CSVEEGQPYEQYF.

This clone came up once. This chain connects TRBV15 to TRBJ2-7; TRBD2 might be the D (6 bases). The CDR3 covers 18 residues. V dropped 1 base and J dropped 0 bases, with 19 bases sitting between them. The germline CDR1 and CDR2 sequences are LNHNV and YYDKDF (reference sequence). The CDR3 nucleotides read TGTGCCACCAGCAGAGGGGATGGTAACGGGGGTCCCTCCTACGAGCAGTACTTC. It codes for CATSRGDGNGGPSYEQYF. Complete variable domain (other parts from reference TRBV15 and TRBJ2-7): DAMVIQNPRYQVTQFGKPVTLSCSQTLNHNVMYWYQQKSSQAPKLLFHYYDKDFNNEADTPDNFQSRRPNTSFCFLDIRSPGLGDTAMYLCATSRGDGNGGPSYEQYFGPGTRLTVT.

The V and J genes are TRBV11-2 and TRBJ2-7, with TRBD2 identical over 12 bases. V lost 5 bases to trimming and J lost 3 bases; unmatched junction nucleotides: 2. Germline CDR1 and CDR2: SGHAT and FQNNGV. The CDR3 consists of 14 residues. This chain's CDR3 is CASSQGLAGYEQYF. Here the CDR3 DNA reads TGTGCCAGCAGCCAGGGACTAGCGGGCTACGAGCAGTACTTC. Supplemented by reference TRBV11-2 and TRBJ2-7, the full variable domain reads EAGVAQSPRYKIIEKRQSVAFWCNPISGHATLYWYQQILGQGPKLLIQFQNNGVVDDSQLPKDRFSAERLKGVDSTLKIQPAKLEDSAVYLCASSQGLAGYEQYFGPGTRLTVT.